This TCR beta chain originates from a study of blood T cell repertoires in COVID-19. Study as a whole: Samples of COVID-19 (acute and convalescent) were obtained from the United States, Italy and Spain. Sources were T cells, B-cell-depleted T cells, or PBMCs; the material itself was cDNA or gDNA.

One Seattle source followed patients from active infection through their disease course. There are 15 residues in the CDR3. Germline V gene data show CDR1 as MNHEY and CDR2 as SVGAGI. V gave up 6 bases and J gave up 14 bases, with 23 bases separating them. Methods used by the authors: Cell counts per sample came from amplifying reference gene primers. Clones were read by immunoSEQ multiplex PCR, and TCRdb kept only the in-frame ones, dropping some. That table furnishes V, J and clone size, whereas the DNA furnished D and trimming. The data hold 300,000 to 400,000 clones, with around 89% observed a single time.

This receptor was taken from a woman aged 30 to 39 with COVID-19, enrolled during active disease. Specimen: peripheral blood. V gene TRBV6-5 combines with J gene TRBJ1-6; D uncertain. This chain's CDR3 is CASRDQLVRVWALHF. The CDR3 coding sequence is TGTGCCAGCAGGGACCAACTAGTACGGGTTTGGGCCCTCCACTTT.